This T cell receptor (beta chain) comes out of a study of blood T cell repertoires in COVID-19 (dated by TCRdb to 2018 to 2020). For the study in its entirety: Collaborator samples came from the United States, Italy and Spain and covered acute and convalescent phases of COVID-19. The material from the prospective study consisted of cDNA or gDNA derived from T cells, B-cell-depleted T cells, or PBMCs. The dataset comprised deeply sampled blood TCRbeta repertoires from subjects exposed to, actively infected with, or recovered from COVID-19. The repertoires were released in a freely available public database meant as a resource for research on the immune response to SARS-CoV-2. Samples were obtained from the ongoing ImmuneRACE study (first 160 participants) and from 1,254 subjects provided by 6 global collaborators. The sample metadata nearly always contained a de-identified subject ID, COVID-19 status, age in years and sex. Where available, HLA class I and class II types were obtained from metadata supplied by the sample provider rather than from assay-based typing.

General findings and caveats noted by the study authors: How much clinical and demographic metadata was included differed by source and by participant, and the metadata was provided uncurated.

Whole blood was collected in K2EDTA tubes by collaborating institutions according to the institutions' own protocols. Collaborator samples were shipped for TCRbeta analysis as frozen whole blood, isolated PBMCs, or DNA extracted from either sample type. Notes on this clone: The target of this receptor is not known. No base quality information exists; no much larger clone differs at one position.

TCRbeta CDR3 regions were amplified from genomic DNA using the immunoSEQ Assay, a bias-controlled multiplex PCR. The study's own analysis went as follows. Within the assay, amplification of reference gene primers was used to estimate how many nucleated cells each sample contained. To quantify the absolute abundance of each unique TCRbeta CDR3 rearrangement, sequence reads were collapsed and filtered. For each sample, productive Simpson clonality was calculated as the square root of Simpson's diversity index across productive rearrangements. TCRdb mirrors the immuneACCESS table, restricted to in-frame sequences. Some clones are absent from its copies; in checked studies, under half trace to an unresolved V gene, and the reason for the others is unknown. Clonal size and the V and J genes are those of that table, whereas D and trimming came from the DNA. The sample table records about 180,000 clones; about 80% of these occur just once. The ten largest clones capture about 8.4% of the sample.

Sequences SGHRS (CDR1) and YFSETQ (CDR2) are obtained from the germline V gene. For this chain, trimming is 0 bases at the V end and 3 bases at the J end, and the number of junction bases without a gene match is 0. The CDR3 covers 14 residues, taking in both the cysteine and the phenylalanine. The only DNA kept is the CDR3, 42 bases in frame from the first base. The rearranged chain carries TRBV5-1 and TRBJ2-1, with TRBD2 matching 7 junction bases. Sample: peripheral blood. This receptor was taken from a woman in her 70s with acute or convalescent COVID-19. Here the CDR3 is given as CASSLASGYNEQFF. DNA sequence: TGCGCCAGCAGCTTGGCTAGCGGCTACAATGAGCAGTTCTTC.